This paragraph covers one TCR beta chain sequence. Its matching antigen is unknown. These data belong to a study of CD8+ T cells in alopecia areata. Looking at the study overall: Patients in the treated group were given tofacitinib by mouth, 5 to 10 mg twice a day.

Study results and caveats: Compared with normal scalp, lesional scalp had higher clonality and more expanded CD8+ clones. Amid tofacitinib therapy, many expanded lesional clones stayed present in scalp and blood.

Looked up from germline, CDR1 is GTSNPN and CDR2 is SVGIG (reference sequence). The CDR3 spans 15 residues. Trimming removed 4 bases at V and 1 base at J, with 17 bases between. Treatment of the sample: oral pan-JAK inhibitor, 5-10 mg twice daily. Extraction and reverse transcription of RNA yielded cDNA as the sequencing template. Some clones are missing from TCRdb's copy, which holds only in-frame ones; the method was immunoSEQ multiplex PCR. Of about 180,000 clones in the sample, 45% to 60% were seen once. Specimen: CD8+ T cells sorted from blood, collected at approximately week 52, from a patient treated with tofacitinib. The receptor was derived from a human donor with alopecia areata. The chain employs TRBV30 and TRBJ2-7, with a weak D call TRBD1 (6 bases). CDR3 in amino acids: CAWNTQQGPSYEQYF. CDR3 sequence (DNA): TGTGCCTGGAACACACAACAGGGTCCTTCCTACGAGCAGTACTTC.